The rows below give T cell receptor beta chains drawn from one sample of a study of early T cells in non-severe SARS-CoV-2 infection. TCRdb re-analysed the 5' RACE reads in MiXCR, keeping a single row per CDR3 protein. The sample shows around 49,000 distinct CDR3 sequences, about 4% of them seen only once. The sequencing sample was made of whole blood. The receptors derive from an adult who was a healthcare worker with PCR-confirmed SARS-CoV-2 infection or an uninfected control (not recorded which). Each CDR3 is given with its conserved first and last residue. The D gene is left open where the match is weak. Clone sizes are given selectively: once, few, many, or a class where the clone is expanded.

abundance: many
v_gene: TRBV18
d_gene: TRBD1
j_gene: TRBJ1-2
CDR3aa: CASSPGQGAFGYTF
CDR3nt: TGTGCCAGCTCCCCGGGACAGGGGGCTTTTGGCTACACCTTC

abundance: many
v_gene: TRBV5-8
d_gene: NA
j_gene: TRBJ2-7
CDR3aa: CASSFLILNTYEQYF
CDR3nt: TGTGCCAGCAGCTTTCTTATTCTTAACACCTACGAGCAGTACTTC

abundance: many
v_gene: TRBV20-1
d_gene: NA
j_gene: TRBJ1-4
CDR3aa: CSARHGWEKLFF
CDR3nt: TGCAGTGCAAGACACGGATGGGAAAAACTGTTTTTT

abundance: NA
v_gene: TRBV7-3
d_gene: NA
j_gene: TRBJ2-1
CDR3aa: CASSFSRLNNEQFF
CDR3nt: TGTGCCAGCAGCTTCTCTAGGCTAAACAATGAGCAGTTCTTC

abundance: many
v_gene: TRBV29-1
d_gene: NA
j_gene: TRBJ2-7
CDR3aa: CSVVEGDYEQYF
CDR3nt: TGCAGCGTTGTAGAGGGAGATTACGAGCAGTACTTC

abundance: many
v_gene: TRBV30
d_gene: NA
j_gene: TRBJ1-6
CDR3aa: CAWSVGVNSPLHF
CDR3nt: TGTGCCTGGAGTGTAGGAGTTAATTCACCCCTCCACTTT

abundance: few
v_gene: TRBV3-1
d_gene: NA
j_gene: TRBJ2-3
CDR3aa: CASSAGSGRTDTQYF
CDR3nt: TGTGCCAGCAGCGCGGGGAGCGGGCGGACAGATACGCAGTATTTT

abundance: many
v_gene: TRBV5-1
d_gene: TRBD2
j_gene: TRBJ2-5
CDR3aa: CASSFEGRAETQYF
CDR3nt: TGCGCCAGCAGCTTCGAAGGGAGGGCCGAGACCCAGTACTTC

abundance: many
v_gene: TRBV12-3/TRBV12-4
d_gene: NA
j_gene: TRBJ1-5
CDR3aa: CASSSDGDRPQHF
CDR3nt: TGTGCCAGCAGTTCGGACGGGGACCGTCCCCAGCATTTT

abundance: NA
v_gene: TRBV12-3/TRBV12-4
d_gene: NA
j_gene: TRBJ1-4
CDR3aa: CASSRARQEKLFF
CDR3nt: TGTGCCAGCAGTCGGGCCCGACAGGAAAAACTGTTTTTT

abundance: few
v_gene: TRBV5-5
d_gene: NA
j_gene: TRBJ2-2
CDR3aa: CASSTRGGGDTGELFF
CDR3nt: TGTGCCAGCAGCACCCGGGGAGGGGGCGACACCGGGGAGCTGTTTTTT

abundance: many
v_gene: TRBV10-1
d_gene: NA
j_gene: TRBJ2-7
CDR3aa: CASSASGTFEQYF
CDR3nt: TGCGCCAGCAGTGCTTCCGGGACTTTCGAGCAGTACTTC

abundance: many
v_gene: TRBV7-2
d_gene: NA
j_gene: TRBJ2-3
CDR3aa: CASSLPTDTQYF
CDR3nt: TGTGCCAGCAGCTTACCAACAGATACGCAGTATTTT

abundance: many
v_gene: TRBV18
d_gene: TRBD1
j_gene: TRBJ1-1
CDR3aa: CASSRGQARTNTEAFF
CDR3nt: TGTGCCAGCTCTCGCGGACAGGCAAGGACGAACACTGAAGCTTTCTTT

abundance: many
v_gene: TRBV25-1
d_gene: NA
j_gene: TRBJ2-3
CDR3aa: CASSELTDTQYF
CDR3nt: TGTGCCAGCAGTGAACTCACAGATACGCAGTATTTT

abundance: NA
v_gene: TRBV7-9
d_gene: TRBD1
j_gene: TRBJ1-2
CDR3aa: CASSPNPLGQGAAGYTF
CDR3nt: TGTGCCAGCAGCCCCAATCCCCTCGGACAGGGGGCGGCTGGCTACACCTTC

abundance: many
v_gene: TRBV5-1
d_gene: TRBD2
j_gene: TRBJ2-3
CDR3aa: CASSVSSGAGGTQYF
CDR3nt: TGCGCCAGCAGCGTCTCCAGCGGGGCTGGGGGTACGCAGTATTTT

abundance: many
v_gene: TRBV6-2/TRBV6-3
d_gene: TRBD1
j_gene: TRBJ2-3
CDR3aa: CASSYSTGATDTQYF
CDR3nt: TGTGCCAGCAGTTACTCGACAGGGGCAACAGATACGCAGTATTTT

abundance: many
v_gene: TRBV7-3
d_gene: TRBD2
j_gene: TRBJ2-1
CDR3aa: CASSFSGDRFF
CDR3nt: TGTGCCAGCAGCTTTAGCGGGGATCGGTTCTTC

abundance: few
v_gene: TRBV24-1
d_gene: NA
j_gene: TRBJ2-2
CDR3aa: CATSEGSGTGELFF
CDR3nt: TGTGCCACCAGCGAGGGAAGCGGTACCGGGGAGCTGTTTTTT

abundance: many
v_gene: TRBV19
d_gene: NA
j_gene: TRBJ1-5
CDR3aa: CASCNREGMPQHF
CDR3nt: TGTGCCAGTTGCAACAGGGAGGGGATGCCCCAGCATTTT

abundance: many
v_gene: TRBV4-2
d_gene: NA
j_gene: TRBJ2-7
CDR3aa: CASSQDVRGSYEQYF
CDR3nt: TGTGCCAGCAGCCAAGACGTACGGGGGAGCTACGAGCAGTACTTC

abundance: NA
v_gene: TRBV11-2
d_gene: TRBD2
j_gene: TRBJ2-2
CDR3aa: CASVGAGGPGTGELFF
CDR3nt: TGTGCCAGCGTGGGAGCGGGAGGGCCGGGCACCGGGGAGCTGTTTTTT

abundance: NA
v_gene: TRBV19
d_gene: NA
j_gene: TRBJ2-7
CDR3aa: CASRKPGTPSYEQYF
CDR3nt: TGTGCCAGTAGGAAACCCGGGACACCCTCCTACGAGCAGTACTTC

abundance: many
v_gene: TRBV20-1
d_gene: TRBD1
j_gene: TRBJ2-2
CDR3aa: CSASPGQFGTGELFF
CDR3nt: TGCAGTGCTAGCCCGGGACAGTTTGGCACCGGGGAGCTGTTTTTT

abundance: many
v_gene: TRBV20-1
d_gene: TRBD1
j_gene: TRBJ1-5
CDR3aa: CSARRGTGDQPQHF
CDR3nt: TGCAGTGCTAGGAGGGGGACAGGGGATCAGCCCCAGCATTTT

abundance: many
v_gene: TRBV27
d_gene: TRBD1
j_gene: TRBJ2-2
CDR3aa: CASSSGTVSNTGELFF
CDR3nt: TGTGCCAGCAGTTCCGGGACAGTCTCGAACACCGGGGAGCTGTTTTTT

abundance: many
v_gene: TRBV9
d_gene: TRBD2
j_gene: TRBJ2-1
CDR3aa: CASSPAGESYNEQFF
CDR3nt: TGTGCCAGCAGCCCAGCGGGGGAGTCCTACAATGAGCAGTTCTTC

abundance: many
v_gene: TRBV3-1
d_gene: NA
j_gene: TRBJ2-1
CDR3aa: CASSQDTAGYNEQFF
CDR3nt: TGTGCCAGCAGCCAAGACACAGCGGGTTACAATGAGCAGTTCTTC

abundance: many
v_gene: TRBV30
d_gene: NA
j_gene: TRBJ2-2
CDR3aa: CASSWAGPGPGELFF
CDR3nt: TGTGCCTCCAGCTGGGCAGGGCCGGGTCCCGGGGAGCTGTTTTTT